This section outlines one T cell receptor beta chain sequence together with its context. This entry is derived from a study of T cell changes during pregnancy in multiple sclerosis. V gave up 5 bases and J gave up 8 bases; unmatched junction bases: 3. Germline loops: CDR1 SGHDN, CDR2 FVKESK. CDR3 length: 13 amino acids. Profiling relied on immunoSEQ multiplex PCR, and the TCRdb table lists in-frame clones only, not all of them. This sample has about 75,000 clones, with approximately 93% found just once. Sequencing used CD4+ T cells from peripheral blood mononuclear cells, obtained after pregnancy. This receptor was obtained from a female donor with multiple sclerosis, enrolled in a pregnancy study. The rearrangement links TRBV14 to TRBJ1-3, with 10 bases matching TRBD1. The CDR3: CASSRDRGDTIYF. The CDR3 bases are TGTGCCAGCAGCAGGGACAGGGGAGACACCATATATTTT.